The rows below give T cell receptor beta chains drawn from one sample of a study of OX40 agonist ivuxolimab in advanced cancers. Profiled with immunoSEQ multiplex PCR; TCRdb holds only in-frame clones, not every one. The sample consists of around 55,000 clones, approximately 83% of them appearing once. The sample was CD4+ or CD8+ T cells sorted from blood, taken in a trial of the OX40 agonist ivuxolimab. The origin of the receptors is an adult with an advanced solid tumor such as melanoma, head and neck, liver or kidney cancer. CDR3s include the opening cysteine and the closing phenylalanine or tryptophan.

v_gene,CDR3aa
TRBV18,CASSPRQETSGEAFF
TRBV10-1,CASSDLAAQGAYNEQFF
TRBV15,CATSRVGDNQPQHF
TRBV4-1,CASSQVNLRGEQFF
TRBV6-5,CASSTIQGLGQPQHF
TRBV9,CASSVEGYNSPLHF
TRBV5-5,CASSLVTSNQPQHF
TRBV28,CASMRDFTDTQYF
TRBV4-2,CASSQAAGRLLGANVLTF
TRBV7-9,CASSLPGLLTNTIYF
TRBV10-3,CAISVEGSYEQYF
TRBV5-5,CASSARTSGSTDTQYF
TRBV12-5,CASGLVLGAGGLDTQYF
TRBV6-1,CASSGGNTGELFF
TRBV4-1,CASSQDFFFRHQHF
TRBV5-6,CASSLVGDRGNSPLHF
TRBV7-2,CASSFRIKISNQPQHF
TRBV4-1,CASSPGQAYEQYF
TRBV7-7,CASSLDRGQPQHF
TRBV6-6,CASSSVGGYEQYF
TRBV9,CASSVMGGNSPLHF
TRBV30,CAWTPSRYTEAFF
TRBV5-1,CASSVTPGNTIYF
TRBV11-2,CASSRRVYPYEQYF
TRBV11-3,CASSSHSGNTGELFF
TRBV6-6,CASGVRGGTGELFF
TRBV6-1,CASSEAHSYNEQFF
TRBV7-9,CASSLAGTLEQYF
TRBV7-9,CASSLEAANNYGYTF
TRBV27,CASSLRGKTHEQYF
TRBV14,CASSSLLMGNTIYF
TRBV29-1,CSVSYRGANTEAFF
TRBV6-5,CASTSWPLSDEQYF
TRBV5-6,CASSLMRVQETQYF
TRBV7-9,CASSQDRGSVPQHF
TRBV27,CASSLRSVSGANVLTF
TRBV19,CASSIDFGQGGQETQYF
TRBV7-2,CASSLGSYNEQFF
TRBV5-1,CASSRQVGGDTEAFF
TRBV18,CASSIGTTNEKLFF
TRBV11-2,CASSLWGGGSYEQYF
TRBV19,CASSMEGGGYNEQFF
TRBV10-1,CASSKEVGRTYEQYF
TRBV4-2,CASSQERQGGIGYTF
TRBV19,CASSISNLATGKGQPQHF
TRBV29-1,CSVEDDPDTQYF
TRBV19,CASSISPGAREAFF
TRBV21-1,CASSKRDQGTSGTEQYF
TRBV7-3,CASSLMGPMNTGELFF
TRBV19,CASSTNANTEAFF
TRBV6-6,CASSYGTGAYEQYF
TRBV19,CASIDRMNTEAFF